The source of this T cell receptor (beta chain) is a study of Ad26.COV2.S vaccination and SARS-CoV-2 variants. The data were produced by immunoSEQ multiplex PCR, yet TCRdb's version contains in-frame clones alone and is incomplete. Counted here are about 350,000 clones, about 89% occurring once; the ten biggest clones make up roughly 5%. In its sample, this clone was seen many times. J was trimmed by 4 bases and V by 2 bases; bases with no gene match: 13. The length of the CDR3 is 17 residues. Germline V gene sequence: CDR1 MDHEN, CDR2 SYDVKM. Treatment here: approximately 18 received Ad26.COV2.S at low or high dose, single or two shots; about 5 received placebo; per-sample allocation not given. The samples date from day 63 after the first vaccine or placebo injection.

The TCR sequence derives from a person aged 18-65 years who received the Ad26.COV2.S COVID-19 vaccine or a placebo. Sequenced here: peripheral blood, sampled in a trial of Ad26.COV2.S vaccine versus placebo. The V gene is TRBV28, the J gene TRBJ2-5, with 7 positions matching TRBD2. The CDR3 region is CASSLLVLGVAGETQYF. The CDR3 DNA sequence: TGTGCCAGCAGTTTACTGGTTTTAGGGGTAGCGGGAGAGACCCAGTACTTC.